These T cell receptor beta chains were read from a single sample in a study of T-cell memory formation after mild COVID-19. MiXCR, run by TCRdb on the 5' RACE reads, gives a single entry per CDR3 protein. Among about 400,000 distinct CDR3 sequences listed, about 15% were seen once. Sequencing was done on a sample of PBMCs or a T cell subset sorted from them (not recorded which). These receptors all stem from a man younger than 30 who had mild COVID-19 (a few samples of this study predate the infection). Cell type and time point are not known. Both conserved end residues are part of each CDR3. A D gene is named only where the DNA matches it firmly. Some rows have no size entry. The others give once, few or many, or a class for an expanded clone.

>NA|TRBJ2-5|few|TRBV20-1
TGCAGTGCTACCCGAGGGACCCCCGGGGAGACCCAGTACTTC
CSATRGTPGETQYF
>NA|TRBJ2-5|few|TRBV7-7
TGTGCTAGCAGCTTAGGCGCAGGGTGGGAGACCCAGTACTTC
CASSLGAGWETQYF
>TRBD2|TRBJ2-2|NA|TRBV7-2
TGTGCCAGCAGCTTAGTGCGGGGGGGGAACACCGGGGAGCTGTTTTTT
CASSLVRGGNTGELFF
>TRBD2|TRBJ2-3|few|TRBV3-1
TGTGCCAGCAGCCAGGGGACTAGCGGGGTTTTCACAGATACGCAGTATTTT
CASSQGTSGVFTDTQYF
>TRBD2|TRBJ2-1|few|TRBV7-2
TGTGCCAGCAGCTATTATAGCGGGGAGCAGTTCTTC
CASSYYSGEQFF
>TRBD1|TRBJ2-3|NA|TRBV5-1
TGCGCCAGCAGCCCGGGACAGGGCCCAGATACGCAGTATTTT
CASSPGQGPDTQYF
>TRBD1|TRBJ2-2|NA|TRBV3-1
TGTGCCAGCAGCCTTGGCCCAGGGGGCCCGAACACCGGGGAGCTGTTTTTT
CASSLGPGGPNTGELFF
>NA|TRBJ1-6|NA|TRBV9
TGTGCCAGCAGCGTATCACCAGACAGCGACGTAACACCCCTCCACTTT
CASSVSPDSDVTPLHF
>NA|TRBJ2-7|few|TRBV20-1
TGCAGTGCCAGCCCCCGGGAAAAATTATTGGTCTACGAGCAGTACTTC
CSASPREKLLVYEQYF
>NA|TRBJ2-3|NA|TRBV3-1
TGTGCCAGCAGCCAAAGCCTTGGTCGCACAGATACGCAGTATTTT
CASSQSLGRTDTQYF
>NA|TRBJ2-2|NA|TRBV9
TGTGCCAGCAGCACGGGACACTCGAACACCGGGGAGCTGTTTTTT
CASSTGHSNTGELFF
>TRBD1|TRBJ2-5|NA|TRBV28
TGTGCCAGCAGTTTATGGACAGGGGGTAGGGAGACCCAGTACTTC
CASSLWTGGRETQYF
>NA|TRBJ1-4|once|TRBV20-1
TGCAGTGCTAGCGCCCCGGGTACCACTAATGAAAAACTGTTTTTT
CSASAPGTTNEKLFF
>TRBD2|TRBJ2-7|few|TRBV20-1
TGCAGTGCTAGAGACGTAAATAGCGGGGGGGGAAAGGAGCAGTACTTC
CSARDVNSGGGKEQYF
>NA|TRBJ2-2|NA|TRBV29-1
TGCAGCGCCTCCGGGGGACAGACGAACACCGGGGAGCTGTTTTTT
CSASGGQTNTGELFF
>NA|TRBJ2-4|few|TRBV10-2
TGCGCCAGCAGTGAGAGGCAGCTAGCCAAAAACATTCAGTACTTC
CASSERQLAKNIQYF
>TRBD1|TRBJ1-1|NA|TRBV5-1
TGCGCCAGCAGTCAGGGGGCGACGACTGAAGCTTTCTTT
CASSQGATTEAFF
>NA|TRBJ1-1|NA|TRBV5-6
TGTGCCAGCAGCTTGTATACGGGATCCACTGAAGCTTTCTTT
CASSLYTGSTEAFF
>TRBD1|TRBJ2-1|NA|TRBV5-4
TGTGCCAGCAGTTCCGGGACAGGGGGAAAGTTCTTC
CASSSGTGGKFF
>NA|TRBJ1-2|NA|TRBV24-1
TGTGCCACCAGTGATGACGGGACCCCGGGGGCCTATGGCTACACCTTC
CATSDDGTPGAYGYTF
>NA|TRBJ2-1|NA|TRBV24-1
TGTGCCACCAGTGATTCGGAGGCCAGCTCCTACAATGAGCAGTTCTTC
CATSDSEASSYNEQFF
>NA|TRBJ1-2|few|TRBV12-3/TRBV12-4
TGTGCCAGCATCAAGGGTCGGGGAGGCTACACCTTC
CASIKGRGGYTF
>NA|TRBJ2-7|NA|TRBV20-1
TGCAGTGCTAGAGGCGGTTGGGGGCTCTCCTACGAGCAGTACTTC
CSARGGWGLSYEQYF
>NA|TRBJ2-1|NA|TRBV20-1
TGCAGTGCTAGATACACGGCCAATGAGCAGTTCTTC
CSARYTANEQFF
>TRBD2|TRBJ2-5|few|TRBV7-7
TGTGCCAGCAGCTTAGCGGGGACTAAAGAGACCCAGTACTTC
CASSLAGTKETQYF
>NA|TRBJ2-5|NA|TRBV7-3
TGTGCCAGCAGCTCCGGACCCGAAGAGACCCAGTACTTC
CASSSGPEETQYF
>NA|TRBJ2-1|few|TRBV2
TGTGCCAGCAGGTTAGGGACGGGCAATGAGCAGTTCTTC
CASRLGTGNEQFF
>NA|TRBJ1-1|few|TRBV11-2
TGTGCCAGCAGCTTATCCGGATTTGAAGCTTTCTTT
CASSLSGFEAFF
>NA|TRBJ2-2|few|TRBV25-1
TGTGCCAGCAGTGAATATTGGCCGCGTGGCGGGGACACCGGGGAGCTGTTTTTT
CASSEYWPRGGDTGELFF
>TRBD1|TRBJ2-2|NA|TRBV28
TGTGCCAGCAGTTTAAACAGGGGAATCACCGGGGAGCTGTTTTTT
CASSLNRGITGELFF
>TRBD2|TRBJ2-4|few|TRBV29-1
TGCAGCGTTGAGGAGCGGGGGGGCTTGGGCATTCAGTACTTC
CSVEERGGLGIQYF
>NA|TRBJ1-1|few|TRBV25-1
TGTGCCAGCAGTGAATATCTTAGCGGACAGCAAGCTTTCTTT
CASSEYLSGQQAFF
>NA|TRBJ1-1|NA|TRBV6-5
TGTGCCAGCACTCAAAGTCGGAGGAACACTGAAGCTTTCTTT
CASTQSRRNTEAFF
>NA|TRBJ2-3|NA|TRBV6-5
TGTGCCAGCAGTTACTCGGGGGGACAGAGCGGAGATACGCAGTATTTT
CASSYSGGQSGDTQYF
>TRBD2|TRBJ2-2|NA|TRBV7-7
TGTGCCAGCAGTCGGAGAGCGGGGGGGCCCGGGACCGGGGAGCTGTTTTTT
CASSRRAGGPGTGELFF
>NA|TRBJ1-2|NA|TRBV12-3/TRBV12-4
TGTGCCAGCAGTTTAAGAGTAAGACCTGGACACCCTTCACCTCACTATGGCTACACCTTC
CASSLRVRPGHPSPHYGYTF
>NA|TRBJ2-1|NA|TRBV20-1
TGCAGTGCTAGCGCCAGGATGGAGGGGACATCCTACAATGAGCAGTTCTTC
CSASARMEGTSYNEQFF
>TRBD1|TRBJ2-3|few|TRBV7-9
TGTGCCAGCGGGACAGGACTCACAGATACGCAGTATTTT
CASGTGLTDTQYF
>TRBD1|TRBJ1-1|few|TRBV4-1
TGCGCCAGCAGCCAAATAGTGGGACAGGGGTACACTGAAGCTTTCTTT
CASSQIVGQGYTEAFF
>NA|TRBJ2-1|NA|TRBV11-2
TGTGCCAGCAGACCGGCCCTAGCGTCCAACAATGAGCAGTTCTTC
CASRPALASNNEQFF
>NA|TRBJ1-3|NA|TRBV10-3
TGTGCCATCAGTGTGGTTTCCACCGGTGACACCATATATTTT
CAISVVSTGDTIYF
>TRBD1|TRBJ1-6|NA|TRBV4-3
TGCGCCAGCAGCCAAGATTCAGACAGGGCTTCACCCCTCCACTTT
CASSQDSDRASPLHF
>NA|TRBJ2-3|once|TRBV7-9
TGTGCCAGCAGCTTAGGCAGGGCAACAGATACGCAGTATTTT
CASSLGRATDTQYF
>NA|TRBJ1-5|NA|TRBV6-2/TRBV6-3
TGTGCCAGCAGTTCCCTCGCTGCGCCCCAGCATTTT
CASSSLAAPQHF
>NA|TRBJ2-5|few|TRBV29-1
TGCAGCGTTGGTCGGGGAACACAAGAGACCCAGTACTTC
CSVGRGTQETQYF
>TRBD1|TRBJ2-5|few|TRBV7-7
TGTGCTAGCAGCTTAGCGGGGACAGGGGCGGAGGAGACCCAGTACTTC
CASSLAGTGAEETQYF
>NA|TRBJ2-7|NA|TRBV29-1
TGCAGCGCCGGGGGAACCTACGAGCAGTACTTC
CSAGGTYEQYF
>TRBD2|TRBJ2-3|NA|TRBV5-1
TGCGCCAGCAGCTTGGACTCTAGCGGACCAGATACGCAGTATTTT
CASSLDSSGPDTQYF
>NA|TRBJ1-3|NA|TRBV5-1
TGCGCCAGCGGGGACGGCGACTCTGGAAACACCATATATTTT
CASGDGDSGNTIYF
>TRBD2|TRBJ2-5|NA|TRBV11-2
TGTGCCAGCAGCGCCGGGACTAGCGGGGGCTCCCAAGAGACCCAGTACTTC
CASSAGTSGGSQETQYF
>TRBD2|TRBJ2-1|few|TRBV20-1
TGCAGTGCCTTAGGGCTAGCGGGATCAAATGAGCAGTTCTTC
CSALGLAGSNEQFF
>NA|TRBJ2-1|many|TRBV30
TGTGCCTGGAGTCGGGCCGGGAATGAGCAGTTCTTC
CAWSRAGNEQFF
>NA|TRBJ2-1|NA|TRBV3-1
TGTGCCAGCAGCCGTAGTGGGACTTTCACCTGGAATGAGCAGTTCTTC
CASSRSGTFTWNEQFF
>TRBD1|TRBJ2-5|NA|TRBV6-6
TGTGCCAGCAGTTCCCACGGCAGGGGGGAGACCCAGTACTTC
CASSSHGRGETQYF